The rows below give T cell receptor beta chains drawn from one sample of a study of blood T cell repertoires in COVID-19. Generated by immunoSEQ multiplex PCR, the TCRdb table keeps only in-frame clones and is missing some. The sample gives about 270,000 clones, around nine tenths of which show up once; approximately 9% is in the top ten. Sequencing input: peripheral blood. The receptor source for this set is a man between 40 and 49 years old with active or convalescent COVID-19. Each CDR3 is given with its conserved first and last residue. The D gene is left open where the match is weak. Some rows mark clone size as missing; the rest say once, few, many or name a class of expanded clone.

d_call: .
v_call: TRBV19
clone_size: .
j_call: TRBJ2-7
cdr3_aa: CASSSRSYTEQYF
cdr3_nt: TGTGCCAGTAGTAGCAGATCTTACACGGAGCAGTACTTC

d_call: .
v_call: TRBV7-6
clone_size: .
j_call: TRBJ1-1
cdr3_aa: CASSLSGTEAFF
cdr3_nt: TGTGCCAGCAGCTTATCGGGGACTGAAGCTTTCTTT

d_call: .
v_call: TRBV25-1
clone_size: .
j_call: TRBJ1-2
cdr3_aa: CASSDWGDYGYTF
cdr3_nt: TGTGCCAGCAGTGATTGGGGGGACTATGGCTACACCTTC

d_call: .
v_call: TRBV3-1/TRBV3-2
clone_size: .
j_call: TRBJ1-2
cdr3_aa: CASSQYSGGSFYGYTF
cdr3_nt: TGTGCCAGCAGCCAATACAGTGGCGGGAGTTTCTATGGCTACACCTTC

d_call: .
v_call: TRBV14
clone_size: few
j_call: TRBJ1-1
cdr3_aa: CASSPVPTEAFF
cdr3_nt: TGTGCCAGCAGCCCGGTTCCAACTGAAGCTTTCTTT

d_call: TRBD2
v_call: TRBV5-5
clone_size: .
j_call: TRBJ2-7
cdr3_aa: CASSSRMASGVYEQYF
cdr3_nt: TGTGCCAGCAGCTCAAGGATGGCTAGCGGGGTCTACGAGCAGTACTTC

d_call: .
v_call: TRBV9
clone_size: .
j_call: TRBJ1-1
cdr3_aa: CASSGTQDREAFF
cdr3_nt: TGTGCCAGCAGCGGAACCCAGGATCGTGAAGCTTTCTTT

d_call: .
v_call: TRBV9
clone_size: .
j_call: TRBJ2-5
cdr3_aa: CASNLPRGEGETQYF
cdr3_nt: TGTGCCAGCAACCTCCCCAGGGGAGAAGGGGAGACCCAGTACTTC

d_call: TRBD1
v_call: TRBV7-8
clone_size: .
j_call: TRBJ2-7
cdr3_aa: CASSPGQGMNEQYF
cdr3_nt: TGTGCCAGCAGCCCGGGACAGGGAATGAACGAGCAGTACTTC

d_call: TRBD1
v_call: TRBV2
clone_size: .
j_call: TRBJ2-5
cdr3_aa: CASSTGTERAQYF
cdr3_nt: TGTGCCAGCAGTACCGGGACAGAGAGGGCCCAGTACTTC

d_call: TRBD1
v_call: TRBV7-9
clone_size: .
j_call: TRBJ1-1
cdr3_aa: CASSLGQGADTEAFF
cdr3_nt: TGTGCCAGCAGCTTAGGTCAGGGGGCGGACACTGAAGCTTTCTTT

d_call: TRBD1
v_call: TRBV4-1
clone_size: .
j_call: TRBJ2-3
cdr3_aa: CASSHLGEGRGQTDTQYF
cdr3_nt: TGCGCCAGCAGCCACCTGGGAGAGGGCAGGGGGCAGACAGATACGCAGTATTTT

d_call: .
v_call: TRBV4-1
clone_size: few
j_call: TRBJ1-2
cdr3_aa: CASSLRDNLVGANYGYTF
cdr3_nt: TGCGCCAGCAGTTTGAGGGACAACCTCGTTGGGGCTAACTATGGCTACACCTTC

d_call: TRBD1
v_call: TRBV2
clone_size: .
j_call: TRBJ2-4
cdr3_aa: CASSFQGAENIQYF
cdr3_nt: TGTGCCAGCAGCTTCCAGGGGGCTGAAAACATTCAGTACTTC

d_call: .
v_call: TRBV3-1/TRBV3-2
clone_size: .
j_call: TRBJ1-6
cdr3_aa: CASSQGWESPLHF
cdr3_nt: TGTGCCAGCAGCCAAGGGTGGGAGTCACCCCTCCACTTT

d_call: .
v_call: TRBV4-2
clone_size: .
j_call: TRBJ2-6
cdr3_aa: CASSQEEGSGANVLTF
cdr3_nt: TGTGCCAGCAGCCAAGAGGAGGGCTCTGGGGCCAACGTCCTGACTTTC

d_call: TRBD1
v_call: TRBV6-6
clone_size: .
j_call: TRBJ1-5
cdr3_aa: CASSYWAGGYNQPQHF
cdr3_nt: TGTGCCAGCAGTTACTGGGCAGGGGGCTACAATCAGCCCCAGCATTTT

d_call: .
v_call: TRBV13
clone_size: .
j_call: TRBJ2-3
cdr3_aa: CASSLGRGRTDTQYF
cdr3_nt: TGTGCCAGCAGCTTAGGACGCGGGCGTACAGATACGCAGTATTTT

d_call: TRBD2
v_call: TRBV6-5
clone_size: .
j_call: TRBJ2-1
cdr3_aa: CASSYSGGRGFNEQFF
cdr3_nt: TGTGCCAGCAGTTACTCAGGCGGGAGGGGCTTCAATGAGCAGTTCTTC

d_call: TRBD1
v_call: TRBV7-6
clone_size: .
j_call: TRBJ2-5
cdr3_aa: CASSLRGWTGDPHQETQYF
cdr3_nt: TGTGCCAGCAGCTTAAGGGGGTGGACAGGGGACCCCCACCAAGAGACCCAGTACTTC

d_call: TRBD1
v_call: TRBV9
clone_size: .
j_call: TRBJ1-5
cdr3_aa: CASSTTGADQPQHF
cdr3_nt: TGTGCCAGCAGCACGACAGGGGCCGATCAGCCCCAGCATTTT

d_call: TRBD1
v_call: TRBV15
clone_size: .
j_call: TRBJ1-1
cdr3_aa: CATSSQGGGTEAFF
cdr3_nt: TGTGCCACCAGCAGCCAGGGGGGAGGCACTGAAGCTTTCTTT

d_call: .
v_call: TRBV27
clone_size: .
j_call: TRBJ2-5
cdr3_aa: CASSQMGHQETQYF
cdr3_nt: TGTGCCAGCAGTCAAATGGGCCACCAAGAGACCCAGTACTTC

d_call: .
v_call: TRBV3-1/TRBV3-2
clone_size: .
j_call: TRBJ1-6
cdr3_aa: CASSLSNSPLHF
cdr3_nt: TGTGCCAGCAGCCTAAGCAACTCACCCCTCCACTTT

d_call: .
v_call: TRBV6-5
clone_size: .
j_call: TRBJ1-2
cdr3_aa: CASGGAGPSYGYTF
cdr3_nt: TGTGCCAGCGGGGGGGCAGGCCCTAGCTATGGCTACACCTTC

d_call: .
v_call: TRBV6-5
clone_size: once
j_call: TRBJ2-7
cdr3_aa: CASSYQRGSYEQYF
cdr3_nt: TGTGCCAGCAGTTACCAACGGGGTTCCTACGAGCAGTACTTC

d_call: TRBD2
v_call: TRBV19
clone_size: .
j_call: TRBJ2-1
cdr3_aa: CASRGAGAYNEQFF
cdr3_nt: TGTGCCAGTCGAGGAGCGGGAGCTTACAATGAGCAGTTCTTC

d_call: TRBD1
v_call: TRBV23-1
clone_size: few
j_call: TRBJ2-2
cdr3_aa: CASRLSTGTGGRTGELFF
cdr3_nt: TGCGCCAGCAGATTAAGCACCGGGACAGGGGGACGCACCGGGGAGCTGTTTTTT

d_call: .
v_call: TRBV5-8
clone_size: .
j_call: TRBJ1-2
cdr3_aa: CASSLSGEGYGYTF
cdr3_nt: TGTGCCAGCAGCTTGTCGGGGGAAGGGTATGGCTACACCTTC

d_call: .
v_call: TRBV7-2
clone_size: few
j_call: TRBJ2-5
cdr3_aa: CASSLARTEGAQYF
cdr3_nt: TGTGCCAGCAGCTTAGCCAGGACAGAGGGAGCCCAGTACTTC

d_call: .
v_call: TRBV12-1
clone_size: .
j_call: TRBJ1-4
cdr3_aa: CASSFGQGRNLGEKLFF
cdr3_nt: TGTGCCAGCAGCTTTGGACAGGGGAGGAATCTGGGAGAAAAACTGTTTTTT

d_call: .
v_call: TRBV5-4
clone_size: .
j_call: TRBJ2-7
cdr3_aa: CASSLGDTPYEQYF
cdr3_nt: TGTGCCAGCAGCTTGGGGGACACTCCCTACGAGCAGTACTTC

d_call: TRBD1
v_call: TRBV19
clone_size: .
j_call: TRBJ2-2
cdr3_aa: CASSPRDRGFPGELFF
cdr3_nt: TGTGCCAGTAGTCCCCGGGACAGGGGGTTCCCCGGGGAGCTGTTTTTT

d_call: TRBD2
v_call: TRBV5-1
clone_size: .
j_call: TRBJ2-7
cdr3_aa: CASSPAGDYEQYF
cdr3_nt: TGCGCCAGCAGCCCAGCGGGGGACTACGAGCAGTACTTC

d_call: .
v_call: TRBV6-5
clone_size: .
j_call: TRBJ1-1
cdr3_aa: CASSTRDTSTEAFF
cdr3_nt: TGTGCCAGCAGTACCCGGGACACCTCCACTGAAGCTTTCTTT

d_call: .
v_call: TRBV11-2
clone_size: .
j_call: TRBJ1-1
cdr3_aa: CASRPTGSNTEAFF
cdr3_nt: TGTGCCAGCAGACCGACAGGTTCGAACACTGAAGCTTTCTTT

d_call: TRBD2
v_call: TRBV2
clone_size: .
j_call: TRBJ2-3
cdr3_aa: CASSESAGALTDTQYF
cdr3_nt: TGTGCCAGCAGTGAATCAGCGGGAGCCCTGACAGATACGCAGTATTTT

d_call: TRBD1
v_call: TRBV9
clone_size: .
j_call: TRBJ2-2
cdr3_aa: CASSPRDSPNTGELFF
cdr3_nt: TGTGCCAGCAGCCCTCGGGACAGTCCGAACACCGGGGAGCTGTTTTTT

d_call: .
v_call: TRBV19
clone_size: .
j_call: TRBJ1-1
cdr3_aa: CASSINSNTEAFF
cdr3_nt: TGTGCCAGTAGTATAAACTCGAACACTGAAGCTTTCTTT

d_call: .
v_call: TRBV5-4
clone_size: .
j_call: TRBJ2-6
cdr3_aa: CASSYQANVLTF
cdr3_nt: TGTGCCAGCAGCTATCAGGCCAACGTCCTGACTTTC

d_call: .
v_call: TRBV28
clone_size: .
j_call: TRBJ1-1
cdr3_aa: CASRHRGASNTEAFF
cdr3_nt: TGTGCCAGCAGGCATCGTGGGGCATCAAACACTGAAGCTTTCTTT

d_call: .
v_call: TRBV25-1
clone_size: few
j_call: TRBJ1-1
cdr3_aa: CASSEFLNTEAFF
cdr3_nt: TGTGCCAGCAGTGAGTTCTTGAACACTGAAGCTTTCTTT

d_call: TRBD2
v_call: TRBV12-3/TRBV12-4
clone_size: .
j_call: TRBJ2-3
cdr3_aa: CASRSGSSDTQYF
cdr3_nt: TGTGCCAGCAGGAGCGGGAGTTCAGATACGCAGTATTTT

d_call: TRBD1
v_call: TRBV30
clone_size: once
j_call: TRBJ1-1
cdr3_aa: CAWRAGGGVVAFF
cdr3_nt: TGTGCCTGGAGGGCAGGGGGCGGGGTTGTTGCTTTCTTT

d_call: TRBD2
v_call: TRBV5-1
clone_size: once
j_call: TRBJ2-5
cdr3_aa: CASSFGGREETQYF
cdr3_nt: TGCGCCAGCAGCTTTGGAGGGAGGGAAGAGACCCAGTACTTC

d_call: .
v_call: TRBV16
clone_size: .
j_call: TRBJ1-2
cdr3_aa: CASRQTINYGYTF
cdr3_nt: TGTGCCAGCAGGCAAACAATTAACTATGGCTACACCTTC

d_call: .
v_call: TRBV5-1
clone_size: .
j_call: TRBJ1-1
cdr3_aa: CASSQTTARTEAFF
cdr3_nt: TGCGCCAGCAGCCAAACGACAGCCAGGACTGAAGCTTTCTTT

d_call: TRBD1
v_call: TRBV7-8
clone_size: .
j_call: TRBJ2-5
cdr3_aa: CASTDREQETQYF
cdr3_nt: TGTGCCAGCACGGACAGGGAACAAGAGACCCAGTACTTC